This T cell receptor (beta chain) was recorded in a study of a mutant IDH1 vaccine in newly diagnosed glioma. Specified time point: week 11, during vaccination. Every single dose of the vaccine, 300 ug of mutant IDH1 20-mer peptide, came with topical imiquimod. This clone has a single count. The antigen remains unidentified. Assay used: immunoSEQ multiplex PCR; TCRdb lists only in-frame clones, some missing. The data show 95,000 to 120,000 clones, 85% to 90% seen once. V lost 3 bases and J 0 bases, leaving 6 bases between the germline ends. There are 14 residues in the CDR3. Germline values: CDR1 LNHDA, CDR2 SQIVND (reference sequence).

Sequences were derived from PBMCs, sampled from a glioma patient whose treatment included an IDH1 peptide vaccine. This chain uses TRBV19 with TRBJ2-4; no clear D gene. This sequence originates from a woman between 45 and 65 years old with glioma. The CDR3 bases are TGTGCCAGTAGTATCCCCGTAGCCAAAAACATTCAGTACTTC. It specifies CASSIPVAKNIQYF.